Listed below are T cell receptor beta chains from one sample, sequenced in a study of T-cell memory formation after mild COVID-19. TCRdb passed the 5' RACE reads through MiXCR, listing each CDR3 protein once. This sample carries approximately 240,000 distinct CDR3 sequences, about 15% of them seen once, and the ten largest clones take 3% to 4.5%. Sequenced sample: PBMCs or a T cell subset sorted from them (not recorded which). These receptors were collected from a young man who had mild COVID-19 (a few samples of this study predate the infection). Cell type and time point are not known. CDR3s include the opening cysteine and the closing phenylalanine or tryptophan. The D gene is left open where the match is weak. Clone size, where shown, is once, few, many, or a class for clones that have expanded.

d_call | clone_size | j_call | v_call | cdr3_aa | cdr3_nt
TRBD1 | few | TRBJ2-1 | TRBV7-2 | CASSAGQGVHNEQFF | TGTGCCAGCAGCGCCGGACAGGGGGTCCACAATGAGCAGTTCTTC
- | - | TRBJ2-5 | TRBV12-3/TRBV12-4 | CASSGRTSRWETQYF | TGTGCCAGCAGTGGAAGGACATCCCGGTGGGAGACCCAGTACTTC
TRBD2 | - | TRBJ2-1 | TRBV6-5 | CASSEAGGRSNEQFF | TGTGCCAGCAGCGAAGCGGGGGGAAGATCGAATGAGCAGTTCTTC
- | few | TRBJ2-7 | TRBV6-6 | CASRPGPTYEQYF | TGTGCCAGCAGGCCGGGCCCAACCTACGAGCAGTACTTC
TRBD2 | few | TRBJ2-5 | TRBV7-9 | CASSLRLAAETQYF | TGTGCCAGCAGCTTACGACTAGCGGCGGAGACCCAGTACTTC
- | few | TRBJ1-5 | TRBV18 | CASSVRGRGGNQPQHF | TGTGCCAGCTCCGTAAGAGGTCGGGGCGGCAATCAGCCCCAGCATTTT
TRBD1 | - | TRBJ2-3 | TRBV7-3 | CASSSTGVPDTQYF | TGTGCCAGCAGCTCAACAGGGGTCCCCGATACGCAGTATTTT
TRBD1 | few | TRBJ1-2 | TRBV5-8 | CASNPGRGYGYTF | TGTGCCAGTAACCCCGGCAGGGGGTATGGCTACACCTTC
- | many | TRBJ2-5 | TRBV18 | CASSYDQETQYF | TGTGCCAGCTCATACGACCAAGAGACCCAGTACTTC
TRBD2 | many | TRBJ2-7 | TRBV3-1 | CASSALLAGAPYEQYF | TGTGCCAGCAGCGCCCTCCTAGCGGGGGCTCCCTACGAGCAGTACTTC
- | many | TRBJ2-1 | TRBV11-2 | CASSPVGETGEQFF | TGTGCCAGCAGCCCGGTTGGGGAGACGGGCGAGCAGTTCTTC
- | few | TRBJ2-7 | TRBV12-3/TRBV12-4 | CASSFAGRAHEQYF | TGTGCCAGCAGTTTTGCGGGACGGGCCCACGAGCAGTACTTC
TRBD1 | few | TRBJ1-1 | TRBV5-8 | CASTRQGNTEAFF | TGTGCCAGCACCCGACAGGGGAACACTGAAGCTTTCTTT
TRBD1 | few | TRBJ2-1 | TRBV7-2 | CASSWTGPTYNEQFF | TGTGCCAGCAGCTGGACAGGGCCTACCTACAATGAGCAGTTCTTC
- | - | TRBJ2-7 | TRBV20-1 | CSARVPDRSDEQYF | TGCAGTGCTAGAGTCCCGGATCGTTCGGACGAGCAGTACTTC
TRBD1 | - | TRBJ1-1 | TRBV18 | CASSPDWTGGTEAFF | TGTGCCAGCTCACCAGATTGGACAGGGGGCACTGAAGCTTTCTTT
TRBD1 | - | TRBJ2-1 | TRBV27 | CASSSKGYDRGVDEQFF | TGTGCCAGCAGTTCCAAGGGGTACGACAGGGGAGTGGATGAGCAGTTCTTC
- | few | TRBJ1-1 | TRBV9 | CASSRSGWDTEAFF | TGTGCCAGCAGCCGGAGCGGCTGGGACACTGAAGCTTTCTTT
TRBD1 | - | TRBJ2-5 | TRBV14 | CASSRLQGKETQYF | TGTGCCAGCAGCCGCCTACAGGGGAAAGAGACCCAGTACTTC
TRBD2 | - | TRBJ2-1 | TRBV3-1 | CASSQGSGGPSPGEQFF | TGTGCCAGCAGCCAAGGGAGCGGGGGCCCTTCCCCAGGTGAGCAGTTCTTC
- | few | TRBJ1-3 | TRBV20-1 | CSARIENTIYF | TGCAGTGCTAGGATAGAAAACACCATATATTTT
- | - | TRBJ1-1 | TRBV28 | CASSLSEGEAFF | TGTGCCAGCAGTTTATCGGAGGGGGAAGCTTTCTTT
TRBD1 | - | TRBJ1-5 | TRBV18 | CASSRGQGQYSNQPQHF | TGTGCCAGCTCTCGAGGACAGGGCCAGTATAGCAATCAGCCCCAGCATTTT
- | few | TRBJ2-5 | TRBV3-1 | CASRTRRGGKETQYF | TGTGCCAGCAGAACCCGGAGGGGCGGGAAAGAGACCCAGTACTTC
- | few | TRBJ1-5 | TRBV4-2 | CASSQEIGDQPQHF | TGTGCCAGCAGCCAAGAGATAGGGGATCAGCCCCAGCATTTT
- | few | TRBJ2-5 | TRBV7-6 | CASSLDEWGLETQYF | TGTGCCAGCAGCTTAGATGAGTGGGGGTTAGAGACCCAGTACTTC
- | few | TRBJ1-2 | TRBV6-6 | CASSPWGANYGYTF | TGTGCCAGCAGCCCGTGGGGAGCTAACTATGGCTACACCTTC
- | - | TRBJ2-6 | TRBV5-5 | CASSWQGVGANVLTF | TGTGCCAGCAGCTGGCAGGGAGTAGGGGCCAACGTCCTGACTTTC
TRBD1 | many | TRBJ2-5 | TRBV5-6 | CASSSTGEETQYF | TGTGCCAGCAGCTCGACAGGGGAAGAGACCCAGTACTTC
- | - | TRBJ2-3 | TRBV9 | CASSVEGGIGTDTQYF | TGTGCCAGCAGCGTAGAGGGGGGGATTGGCACAGATACGCAGTATTTT
TRBD2 | - | TRBJ2-7 | TRBV7-6 | CASSIRTSGGSYEQYF | TGTGCCAGCAGCATCCGGACTAGCGGGGGCTCCTACGAGCAGTACTTC
- | few | TRBJ2-5 | TRBV7-2 | CASSPGAAETQYF | TGTGCCAGCAGCCCAGGAGCGGCTGAGACCCAGTACTTC
- | few | TRBJ2-2 | TRBV7-2 | CASSFGRGQHTGELFF | TGTGCCAGCAGCTTTGGCCGCGGTCAGCACACCGGGGAGCTGTTTTTT
TRBD1 | few | TRBJ1-1 | TRBV6-2/TRBV6-3 | CASRGTGQVGPEAFF | TGTGCCAGCAGAGGAACGGGACAGGTGGGTCCTGAAGCTTTCTTT
TRBD1 | - | TRBJ2-3 | TRBV5-1 | CASSATGTGITDTQYF | TGCGCCAGCAGCGCGACCGGGACAGGGATAACAGATACGCAGTATTTT
- | few | TRBJ2-3 | TRBV20-1 | CSASGAITDTQYF | TGCAGTGCTAGTGGGGCCATCACAGATACGCAGTATTTT
- | few | TRBJ1-1 | TRBV7-6 | CASSGGREAFF | TGTGCCAGCAGTGGAGGCAGGGAAGCTTTCTTT
- | few | TRBJ1-1 | TRBV29-1 | CSAQQGQGTEAFF | TGCAGCGCGCAACAGGGACAAGGCACTGAAGCTTTCTTT
- | - | TRBJ1-1 | TRBV29-1 | CSVGNSLNTEAFF | TGCAGCGTTGGAAACAGTCTGAACACTGAAGCTTTCTTT
TRBD1 | few | TRBJ1-6 | TRBV28 | CASSLTGVGNSPLHF | TGTGCCAGCAGTTTAACAGGGGTGGGGAATTCACCCCTCCACTTT
TRBD1 | - | TRBJ2-7 | TRBV5-1 | CASSPGTGGFYEQYF | TGCGCCAGCAGTCCCGGGACAGGGGGCTTTTACGAGCAGTACTTC
- | many | TRBJ1-1 | TRBV7-9 | CASSLDGGAEAFF | TGTGCCAGCAGCTTAGATGGAGGTGCTGAAGCTTTCTTT
- | - | TRBJ1-1 | TRBV4-1 | CASSQDIRDGNTEAFF | TGCGCCAGCAGCCAAGATATCCGGGACGGGAACACTGAAGCTTTCTTT
- | few | TRBJ2-2 | TRBV5-1 | CASSFQGGVDTGELFF | TGCGCCAGCAGCTTCCAGGGCGGGGTCGACACCGGGGAGCTGTTTTTT
- | - | TRBJ2-3 | TRBV9 | CASSVGSGTDTQYF | TGTGCCAGCAGCGTAGGATCGGGGACAGATACGCAGTATTTT
- | - | TRBJ2-1 | TRBV7-3 | CASSLGGDDEQFF | TGTGCCAGCAGCTTGGGGGGAGATGATGAGCAGTTCTTC
- | - | TRBJ1-2 | TRBV25-1 | CASSESHLRGYTF | TGTGCCAGCAGTGAATCCCACCTCAGGGGCTACACCTTC
TRBD1 | many | TRBJ2-5 | TRBV25-1 | CASSDRDRGSRETQYF | TGTGCCAGCAGTGACCGGGACAGGGGTAGTCGAGAGACCCAGTACTTC
TRBD2 | - | TRBJ2-1 | TRBV6-1 | CASSGGLGVREQFF | TGTGCCAGCAGTGGAGGACTAGGAGTCCGGGAGCAGTTCTTC
- | - | TRBJ2-2 | TRBV15 | CATSGKEAGELFF | TGTGCCACCAGCGGGAAGGAGGCCGGGGAGCTGTTTTTT
- | few | TRBJ1-1 | TRBV12-3/TRBV12-4 | CASSLGFALGNTEAFF | TGTGCCAGCAGTTTGGGCTTTGCCCTAGGGAACACTGAAGCTTTCTTT
- | few | TRBJ2-3 | TRBV5-1 | CASSLLNTQYF | TGCGCCAGCAGCTTGTTAAATACGCAGTATTTT
TRBD1 | few | TRBJ1-2 | TRBV6-6 | CASSKWDSNYGYTF | TGTGCCAGCAGTAAGTGGGACAGCAACTATGGCTACACCTTC
TRBD1 | few | TRBJ2-1 | TRBV28 | CASTRWDRGYNEQFF | TGTGCCAGCACTCGTTGGGACAGGGGTTACAATGAGCAGTTCTTC
- | few | TRBJ1-1 | TRBV6-2/TRBV6-3 | CASSYGQGTEAFF | TGTGCCAGCAGTTACGGCCAGGGAACTGAAGCTTTCTTT